Below, 13 T cell receptor beta chains from the same sample are listed, as sequenced in a study of shared clonotypes between healthy human individuals. Data came from immunoSEQ multiplex PCR; TCRdb stores just in-frame clones and leaves some out. This repertoire shows about 1 million clones, more than 60% found once; its top ten account for approximately 1.5%. Sequenced material: memory CD4+ T cells sorted from blood. Subset denoted: CD45RA-negative fraction. Receptor source: a young man in good health.

The J gene is TRBJ1-5, the V gene TRBV2; D unclear. CDR1 and CDR2 (germline): SNHLY, FYNNEI. The ends were cut back, 7 bases at V and 4 bases at J, with 11 bases in the middle. The CDR3 covers 13 residues. CDR3 loop: CASTLAENQPQHF. CDR3 in DNA: TGTGCCAGCACTTTGGCAGAAAATCAGCCCCAGCATTTT.

This chain links TRBV7-3 with TRBJ2-3, with D possibly matching TRBD2 (6 bases). Germline lookup yields CDR1 SGHTA and CDR2 FQGTGA. V was cut by 3 bases and J by 0 bases, with 7 bases left in between. CDR3 length: 14 residues. The CDR3 DNA follows: TGTGCCAGCAGCTTGGGACTCAGCACAGATACGCAGTATTTT. Protein: CASSLGLSTDTQYF.

This clone was counted at least ten times. The chain employs TRBV23-1 and TRBJ1-2; 10 bases match TRBD1. Being an ORF, TRBV23-1 has a function that is uncertain. The CDR3 is made up of 17 amino acids. With V trimmed by 4 bases and J by 5 bases, 13 bases remained unmatched. The CDR3, as DNA: TGCGCCAGCAGTCCGCCCAAACCGACAGGGGGCTTGTATGGCTACACCTTC. This translates into CASSPPKPTGGLYGYTF.

This sequence joins TRBV25-1 and TRBJ1-1; D is perhaps TRBD1 (5 bases). The CDR3 loop spans 15 amino acids. The V and J ends lost 6 bases and 0 bases respectively, with 14 bases between them. Per germline, CDR1 MGHDK and CDR2 SYGVNS. The CDR3 nucleotides are TGTGCCAGCAGGAAGAGGGGTCTAATGAACACTGAAGCTTTCTTT. Translating it yields CASRKRGLMNTEAFF.

This clone showed up just a few times. Other DNA sequences in the sample encode the same CDR3. The chain has TRBV4-1 and TRBJ1-2; tentative D call: TRBD1 (5 bases). The V end lost 1 base, the J end lost 4 bases, and 10 bases lay between the germline ends. Per germline, CDR1 MGHRA and CDR2 YSYEKL. The CDR3 contains 14 residues. The CDR3 reads CASSQALGGYGYTF. The CDR3 nucleotides are TGCGCCAGCAGCCAAGCCCTTGGGGGCTATGGCTACACCTTC.

V gene TRBV14 combines with J gene TRBJ1-3; 10 nucleotides align to TRBD1. This CDR3 region has 18 residues. CDR1 is SGHDN and CDR2 is FVKESK in the germline V gene. V was pared by 3 bases and J by 2 bases, with 10 bases of the junction left unmatched. CDR3 nucleotide sequence: TGTGCCAGCAGCCAGTACCCGGGACAGGGGACTGCTGGAAACACCATATATTTT. Translating gives CASSQYPGQGTAGNTIYF.

The chain uses TRBV18 and TRBJ1-2; D is undetermined. The germline V and J ends were trimmed by 1 base and 8 bases, with 11 bases remaining between them. In germline, CDR1 is KGHSH, CDR2 LQKENI. The CDR3 sequence is 13 residues long. This CDR3 is CASSPLSEYGYTF. CDR3 DNA: TGTGCCAGCTCACCACTATCGGAATACGGCTACACCTTC.

The chain links TRBV5-1 to TRBJ1-4; 7 bases agree with TRBD1. Germline V gene lookup returns CDR1 SGHRS and CDR2 YFSETQ. V dropped 4 bases and J dropped 5; count of bases not matched to a gene: 8. The CDR3 covers 15 residues. The CDR3 nucleotides read TGCGCCAGCAGCCCACGAGGACAGGAAAATGAAAAACTGTTTTTT. It is translated as CASSPRGQENEKLFF.

The J gene is TRBJ2-2, the V gene TRBV7-2, with D tentatively TRBD2 (6 bases). The germline gives CDR1 SGHTA, CDR2 FQGNSA. V lost 6 bases, J lost 6 bases, and 8 bases lay in between. The CDR3 extends over 12 amino acids. The CDR3 DNA reads as TGTGCCAGCAGGTCGGGAGCCGGGGAGCTGTTTTTT. This encodes CASRSGAGELFF.

J is TRBJ2-3 and V is TRBV7-2; D gene ambiguous. The CDR3 loop spans 13 amino acids. The V and J ends lost 3 bases and 0 bases respectively, with 4 bases between them. The germline gives CDR1 SGHTA, CDR2 FQGNSA. The DNA for the CDR3 is TGTGCCAGCAGCTTCCCTAGCACAGATACGCAGTATTTT. Its translation: CASSFPSTDTQYF. Together with reference TRBV7-2 and TRBJ2-3, the CDR3 gives the full variable domain: GAGVSQSPSNKVTEKGKDVELRCDPISGHTALYWYRQSLGQGLEFLIYFQGNSAPDKSGLPSDRFSAERTGGSVSTLTIQRTQQEDSAVYLCASSFPSTDTQYFGPGTRLTVL.

The CDR3 bases are TGCGCCAGCAGTGTCGTGGGCTCCTACAATGAGCAGTTCTTC. Encoded protein: CASSVVGSYNEQFF. J is TRBJ2-1 and V is TRBV10-2; D not resolved. V was shortened by 4 bases and J by 0 bases, with 7 bases between the two germline ends. From germline, CDR1 is WSHSY and CDR2 SAAADI. The CDR3 runs to 14 residues.

Regarding this clone: One base away lies a much larger clone, so this may be a sequencing read error. The sample holds other DNA sequences that translate to the same CDR3. The chain links TRBV7-3 to TRBJ2-3, with D possibly being TRBD2 (6 bases). Germline CDR1 reads SGHTA; CDR2 reads FQGTGA. V was cut by 5 bases and J by 0 bases, with 9 bases left in between. CDR3 size: 14 residues. CDR3 protein: CASSPGTSTDTQYF. The CDR3 bases are TGTGCCAGCAGCCCCGGGACTAGCACAGATACGCAGTATTTT.

The chain couples TRBV30 to TRBJ1-5; 10 nucleotides align to TRBD1. The CDR3 length is 15 residues. Germline CDR1 and CDR2: GTSNPN and SVGIG (reference sequence). Trimming at V came to 3 bases and at J to 7 bases, leaving 9 bases not matched to a gene. The CDR3 DNA is TGTGCCTGGAGCGAGGGACAGGGGAACCGACAGCCCCAGCATTTT. Translated, it gives CAWSEGQGNRQPQHF.